This TCR beta chain stems from a study of response to subunit inactivated influenza vaccine. Trimming removed 4 bases at V and 7 bases at J, with 17 bases between. Germline V lookup: CDR1 DFQATT, CDR2 SNEGSKA (reference sequence). CDR3 length equals 13 residues. TCRdb re-derived calls from the RT-PCR reads in MiXCR, one entry per CDR3 protein. The table includes 530,000 or so distinct CDR3 sequences, 25% detected once. Broader study findings: Authors suggested few new T cells are recruited by each seasonal influenza vaccination.

In the case of this clonotype: Its antigen remains unknown.

Here the sequenced sample was CD4+ T cells sorted from PBMCs, taken 4 to 6 days after vaccination. The clonotype was recovered from a man in his fifties who received an inactivated influenza vaccine. The chain carries TRBV20-1 and TRBJ2-7; D possibly corresponds to TRBD2 (6 bases). CDR3: CSAISREPLEQYF. As DNA, the CDR3 is TGCAGTGCTATCTCCCGGGAGCCGTTGGAGCAGTACTTC.